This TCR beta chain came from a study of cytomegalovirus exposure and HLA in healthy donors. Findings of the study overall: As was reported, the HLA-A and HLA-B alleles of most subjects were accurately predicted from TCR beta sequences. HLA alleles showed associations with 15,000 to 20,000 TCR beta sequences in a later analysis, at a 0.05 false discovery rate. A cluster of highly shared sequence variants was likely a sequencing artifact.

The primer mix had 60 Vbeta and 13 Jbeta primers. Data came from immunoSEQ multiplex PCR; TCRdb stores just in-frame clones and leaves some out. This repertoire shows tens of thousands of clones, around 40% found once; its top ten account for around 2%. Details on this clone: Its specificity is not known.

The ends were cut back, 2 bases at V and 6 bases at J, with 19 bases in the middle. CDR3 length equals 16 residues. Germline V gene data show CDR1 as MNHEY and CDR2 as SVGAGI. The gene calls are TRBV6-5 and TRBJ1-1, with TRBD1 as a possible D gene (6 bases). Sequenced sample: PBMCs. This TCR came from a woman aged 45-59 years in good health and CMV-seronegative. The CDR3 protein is CASSYGKTGRGAEAFF. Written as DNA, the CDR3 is TGTGCCAGCAGTTACGGGAAGACAGGACGGGGGGCTGAAGCTTTCTTT.